The TCR beta chain described here comes from a study of blood T cells in healthy people across ages. Study-wide points: Using unsorted PBMCs precluded a conclusive naive versus antigen-experienced comparison.

Notes on this clonotype: Its cognate antigen is unknown.

CDR3 length: 15 amino acids. Germline V CDR1 and CDR2: SGHTA, FQGNSA. V lost 2 bases, J lost 2 bases, and 13 bases lay in between. Alongside a J-beta primer mix, a sample-barcoded 5' primer served in a second PCR lasting roughly 6 to 12 cycles. TCRdb called the 5' RACE reads again in MiXCR, with one record for every CDR3 protein. Among fewer than 2 million distinct CDR3 sequences, roughly 43% were seen once, and the ten largest hold 23%. J is TRBJ2-7 and V is TRBV7-2, with D perhaps matching TRBD2 (5 bases). The clonotype was recovered from a human donor in good health. Sequencing was done on a sample of blood. DNA of the CDR3: TGTGCCAGCAGCTTAATGGCACTAGAAACCTACGAGCAGTACTTC. This sequence encodes CASSLMALETYEQYF.